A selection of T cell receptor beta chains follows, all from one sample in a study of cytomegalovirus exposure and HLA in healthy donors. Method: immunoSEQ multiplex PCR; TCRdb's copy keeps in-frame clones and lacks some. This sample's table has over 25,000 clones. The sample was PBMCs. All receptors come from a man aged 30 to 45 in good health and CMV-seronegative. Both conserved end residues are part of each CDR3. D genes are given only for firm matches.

CDR3: CASSMGVGGTGYEQYF; DNA: TGTGCCAGTAGTATGGGGGTTGGGGGGACGGGCTACGAGCAGTACTTC; J: TRBJ2-7; V: TRBV19; D: -
CDR3: CASSSFYGYTF; DNA: TGTGCCAGCAGTTCCTTTTATGGCTACACCTTC; J: TRBJ1-2; V: TRBV28; D: -
CDR3: CASSSGQGAYEQYF; DNA: TGTGCCAGCAGCTCGGGACAGGGGGCTTACGAGCAGTACTTC; J: TRBJ2-7; V: TRBV7-2; D: TRBD1
CDR3: CASSEALRVNQPQHF; DNA: TGTGCCAGCAGTGAAGCGCTACGGGTTAATCAGCCCCAGCATTTT; J: TRBJ1-5; V: TRBV2; D: -
CDR3: CASSPFLDRGTGANVLTF; DNA: TGTGCCAGTAGTCCCTTTCTAGACAGGGGGACTGGGGCCAACGTCCTGACTTTC; J: TRBJ2-6; V: TRBV19; D: TRBD1
CDR3: CASSARGTSANNEQFF; DNA: TGTGCCAGCAGCGCCAGGGGGACTAGCGCGAACAATGAGCAGTTCTTC; J: TRBJ2-1; V: TRBV9; D: TRBD2
CDR3: CASSLAAREQYF; DNA: TGTGCCAGCAGCTTGGCCGCGCGCGAGCAGTACTTC; J: TRBJ2-7; V: TRBV5-6; D: -
CDR3: CASSYPHRYPLHF; DNA: TGTGCCAGCAGTTACCCCCATAGATATCCCCTCCACTTT; J: TRBJ1-6; V: TRBV6-6; D: -
CDR3: CATSSGLVAQETQYF; DNA: TGTGCCACCAGCAGCGGACTAGTGGCCCAAGAGACCCAGTACTTC; J: TRBJ2-5; V: TRBV15; D: TRBD2
CDR3: CASSYGQDNTEAFF; DNA: TGCGCCAGCAGCTATGGACAAGATAACACTGAAGCTTTCTTT; J: TRBJ1-1; V: TRBV5-1; D: -
CDR3: CASSVGGSEYNEQFF; DNA: TGTGCCAGCAGCGTAGGGGGTAGCGAATACAATGAGCAGTTCTTC; J: TRBJ2-1; V: TRBV9; D: -
CDR3: CATSRSNGQLYGYTF; DNA: TGTGCCACCAGCAGATCAAATGGACAGCTATATGGCTACACCTTC; J: TRBJ1-2; V: TRBV15; D: -
CDR3: CASSPTTGNYGYTF; DNA: TGTGCCAGCAGCCCGACGACAGGGAACTATGGCTACACCTTC; J: TRBJ1-2; V: TRBV7-2; D: TRBD1
CDR3: CASSIAPDSPGYTF; DNA: TGTGCCAGTAGTATAGCCCCGGACAGTCCCGGCTACACCTTC; J: TRBJ1-2; V: TRBV19; D: -
CDR3: CASRTTGDEQYF; DNA: TGTGCCAGTCGTACCACAGGGGACGAGCAGTACTTC; J: TRBJ2-7; V: TRBV28; D: TRBD1
CDR3: CASSLVLQGEAFF; DNA: TGTGCCAGCAGCTTAGTTTTACAGGGTGAAGCTTTCTTT; J: TRBJ1-1; V: TRBV7-8; D: -
CDR3: CASRPSGQGMGKLFF; DNA: TGTGCCAGCCGCCCCTCGGGACAGGGAATGGGAAAACTGTTTTTT; J: TRBJ1-4; V: TRBV7-9; D: TRBD1
CDR3: CAWSVERAGNTIYF; DNA: TGTGCCTGGAGTGTTGAGAGGGCTGGAAACACCATATATTTT; J: TRBJ1-3; V: TRBV30; D: -
CDR3: CASSYSNRETEAFF; DNA: TGTGCCAGCAGTTACTCCAACAGGGAAACTGAAGCTTTCTTT; J: TRBJ1-1; V: TRBV6-6; D: -
CDR3: CASSFLEGYNEQFF; DNA: TGTGCCAGCAGTTTTCTAGAGGGCTACAATGAGCAGTTCTTC; J: TRBJ2-1; V: TRBV27; D: -
CDR3: CASSETGAADTQYF; DNA: TGTGCCAGCTCAGAGACAGGGGCGGCAGATACGCAGTATTTT; J: TRBJ2-3; V: TRBV18; D: TRBD1
CDR3: CATSSGNSYNEQFF; DNA: TGTGCCACCAGTAGCGGGAATTCCTACAATGAGCAGTTCTTC; J: TRBJ2-1; V: TRBV15; D: TRBD2
CDR3: CASSYRRSPYEQYF; DNA: TGTGCCAGCAGTTACAGGAGGAGTCCCTACGAGCAGTACTTC; J: TRBJ2-7; V: TRBV6-5; D: -
CDR3: CASSRTNRGSNEKLFF; DNA: TGTGCCAGTAGCCGTACAAACAGGGGATCTAATGAAAAACTGTTTTTT; J: TRBJ1-4; V: TRBV19; D: TRBD1
CDR3: CASSPGNSPLHF; DNA: TGTGCCAGCAGCCCGGGGAATTCACCCCTCCACTTT; J: TRBJ1-6; V: TRBV7-9; D: -
CDR3: CASSRLTSGYSYEQYF; DNA: TGTGCCAGCAGTCGTCTGACTAGCGGGTACTCCTACGAGCAGTACTTC; J: TRBJ2-7; V: TRBV27; D: TRBD2
CDR3: CASSSSVPSGNTIYF; DNA: TGTGCCAGCAGCTCTAGCGTTCCTTCTGGAAACACCATATATTTT; J: TRBJ1-3; V: TRBV11-2; D: -
CDR3: CASSPWGGGSTDTQYF; DNA: TGTGCCAGCAGTCCCTGGGGCGGGGGAAGCACAGATACGCAGTATTTT; J: TRBJ2-3; V: TRBV27; D: TRBD2
CDR3: CASSQVGVGGKSSEKLFF; DNA: TGCGCCAGCAGCCAAGTGGGTGTCGGGGGGAAGTCGAGTGAAAAACTGTTTTTT; J: TRBJ1-4; V: TRBV4-3; D: -
CDR3: CASSLGGSTNTGELFF; DNA: TGCGCCAGCAGCTTGGGAGGGTCGACGAACACCGGGGAGCTGTTTTTT; J: TRBJ2-2; V: TRBV5-1; D: -
CDR3: CASSPPAGVLRNEQFF; DNA: TGTGCCAGTAGCCCCCCAGCGGGAGTATTGAGAAATGAGCAGTTCTTC; J: TRBJ2-1; V: TRBV19; D: TRBD2
CDR3: CASVRDREGEAFF; DNA: TGTGCCAGCGTAAGGGACAGGGAAGGGGAAGCTTTCTTT; J: TRBJ1-1; V: TRBV7-9; D: TRBD1
CDR3: CASGEVEYSGNTIYF; DNA: TGTGCCAGCGGGGAGGTAGAGTACTCTGGAAACACCATATATTTT; J: TRBJ1-3; V: TRBV6-1; D: -
CDR3: CASRLARSGELFF; DNA: TGTGCCAGCAGACTAGCGCGTTCCGGGGAGCTGTTTTTT; J: TRBJ2-2; V: TRBV7-9; D: TRBD2
CDR3: CASTPGGAGVSYEQYF; DNA: TGTGCCAGCACCCCAGGGGGAGCGGGAGTTTCCTACGAGCAGTACTTC; J: TRBJ2-7; V: TRBV28; D: -
CDR3: CASSPRGLAASSYEQYF; DNA: TGTGCCAGCAGCCCTCGCGGACTAGCGGCTAGCTCCTACGAGCAGTACTTC; J: TRBJ2-7; V: TRBV5-6; D: TRBD2
CDR3: CASSLYTLSALAKNIQYF; DNA: TGTGCCAGCAGCTTATACACACTTAGCGCGCTAGCCAAAAACATTCAGTACTTC; J: TRBJ2-4; V: TRBV11-2; D: -
CDR3: CASSEPGQDYQPQHF; DNA: TGTGCCAGCAGTGAACCGGGACAGGATTATCAGCCCCAGCATTTT; J: TRBJ1-5; V: TRBV2; D: TRBD1
CDR3: CASSPRNTGELFF; DNA: TGTGCCAGCAGCCCTCGGAACACCGGGGAGCTGTTTTTT; J: TRBJ2-2; V: TRBV5-5; D: -
CDR3: CASRRGTGHQPQHF; DNA: TGTGCCAGCCGAAGGGGGACAGGGCATCAGCCCCAGCATTTT; J: TRBJ1-5; V: TRBV6-6; D: TRBD1
CDR3: CASSPNLDTQYF; DNA: TGTGCCAGCAGCCCCAATTTGGATACGCAGTATTTT; J: TRBJ2-3; V: TRBV9; D: -
CDR3: CASSGADEQYF; DNA: TGTGCCAGCAGCGGAGCCGACGAGCAGTACTTC; J: TRBJ2-7; V: TRBV4-2; D: -
CDR3: CASRFGSSGNTIYF; DNA: TGTGCCAGCAGATTTGGCAGCTCTGGAAACACCATATATTTT; J: TRBJ1-3; V: TRBV6-1; D: -
CDR3: CASSVSTTNEQFF; DNA: TGTGCCAGCAGCGTATCTACGACTAATGAGCAGTTCTTC; J: TRBJ2-1; V: TRBV9; D: -
CDR3: CASSREYSYEQYF; DNA: TGCGCCAGCAGCCGGGAGTACTCCTACGAGCAGTACTTC; J: TRBJ2-7; V: TRBV4-1; D: -
CDR3: CASSDSGARTYEQFF; DNA: TGTGCCAGCAGTGACTCGGGGGCCCGTACCTATGAGCAGTTCTTC; J: TRBJ2-1; V: TRBV6-4; D: -
CDR3: CAWSRLAPETQYF; DNA: TGTGCCTGGAGTAGGCTAGCGCCAGAGACCCAGTACTTC; J: TRBJ2-5; V: TRBV30; D: -
CDR3: CASSEISGFKPEAFF; DNA: TGTGCCAGCAGTGAAATCTCAGGGTTTAAACCTGAAGCTTTCTTT; J: TRBJ1-1; V: TRBV28; D: -
CDR3: CASSLWGQGWTEAFF; DNA: TGTGCCAGCAGCTTGTGGGGACAGGGATGGACTGAAGCTTTCTTT; J: TRBJ1-1; V: TRBV5-6; D: TRBD1
CDR3: CASSLGTGDLRTDTQYF; DNA: TGCGCCAGCAGCTTGGGGACAGGGGACCTCCGCACAGATACGCAGTATTTT; J: TRBJ2-3; V: TRBV5-1; D: TRBD1
CDR3: CASSQFGDEQFF; DNA: TGCGCCAGCAGCCAATTCGGGGATGAGCAGTTCTTC; J: TRBJ2-1; V: TRBV4-1; D: -